This T cell receptor beta chain was sequenced during a study of identical twins. This clonotype was seen more than once but under ten times. CDR3 length: 18 amino acids. CDR1 is SGHVS, CDR2 FQNEAQ, per germline. V was trimmed by 5 bases and J by 7 bases, leaving 30 bases between them. TCRdb analysed the 5' RACE reads with MiXCR anew, one entry per CDR3 protein. This sample has 500,000 or so distinct CDR3 sequences; about 13% occur once, and the top ten carry approximately 1%. The same data also contributed to another study, on yellow fever vaccine responses in identical twins.

The gene calls are TRBV7-8 and TRBJ2-7, with TRBD2 as a possible D gene (7 bases). The TCR sequence derives from a woman under 30 in good health. The sequencing input was CD4+ T cells sorted from blood. CDR3 coding DNA: TGTGCCAGCAGCCGGGCTGGGGGCGGACTAGACAAGTCTTGGGAGCAGTACTTC. Translating gives CASSRAGGGLDKSWEQYF.